This is a list of T cell receptor beta chains from one sample in a study of cytomegalovirus exposure and HLA in healthy donors. Only in-frame clones appear in the TCRdb table, and some are missing; sequencing was by immunoSEQ multiplex PCR. The table lists approximately 190,000 clones, more than 75% of them singletons, with 6.5% in the top ten. Sequencing was done on a sample of PBMCs. Receptors were obtained from a woman aged 50 to 60 in good health and CMV-seropositive. CDR3s include the opening cysteine and the closing phenylalanine or tryptophan. The D gene is left open where the match is weak. The size of a clone is reported for some rows only, either as once, few or many, or as a class for expanded clones.

j_call: TRBJ2-5
clone_size: -
d_call: -
v_call: TRBV11-2
cdr3_aa: CASSRDYVETQYF
cdr3_nt: TGTGCCAGCAGCCGCGACTACGTAGAGACCCAGTACTTC

j_call: TRBJ1-4
clone_size: -
d_call: TRBD1
v_call: TRBV28
cdr3_aa: CASSSWTGVGEKLFF
cdr3_nt: TGTGCCAGCAGTTCCTGGACAGGGGTAGGCGAAAAACTGTTTTTT

j_call: TRBJ1-1
clone_size: -
d_call: TRBD1
v_call: TRBV7-9
cdr3_aa: CASAGTENTEAFF
cdr3_nt: TGTGCCAGCGCCGGGACAGAGAACACTGAAGCTTTCTTT

j_call: TRBJ2-5
clone_size: -
d_call: -
v_call: TRBV4-3
cdr3_aa: CASSLNAGQETQYF
cdr3_nt: TGCGCCAGCAGCCTAAATGCGGGGCAAGAGACCCAGTACTTC

j_call: TRBJ1-4
clone_size: -
d_call: -
v_call: TRBV6-6
cdr3_aa: CASSHGREWNEKLFF
cdr3_nt: TGTGCCAGCAGCCACGGGAGGGAGTGGAATGAAAAACTGTTTTTT

j_call: TRBJ2-7
clone_size: -
d_call: TRBD1
v_call: TRBV6-1
cdr3_aa: CASRQGAYEQYF
cdr3_nt: TGTGCCAGCAGACAGGGGGCCTACGAGCAGTACTTC

j_call: TRBJ2-5
clone_size: -
d_call: -
v_call: TRBV6-5
cdr3_aa: CATRATVVETQYF
cdr3_nt: TGTGCTACAAGAGCGACAGTGGTGGAGACCCAGTACTTC

j_call: TRBJ2-5
clone_size: once
d_call: -
v_call: TRBV6-1
cdr3_aa: CASSEVLVSQGETQYF
cdr3_nt: TGTGCCAGCAGTGAGGTTCTAGTGTCACAGGGAGAGACCCAGTACTTC

j_call: TRBJ1-2
clone_size: -
d_call: -
v_call: TRBV19
cdr3_aa: CASSTDKALAYGYTF
cdr3_nt: TGTGCCAGTAGTACGGACAAGGCCCTTGCCTATGGCTACACCTTC

j_call: TRBJ2-2
clone_size: -
d_call: -
v_call: TRBV5-1
cdr3_aa: CASSFGGELFF
cdr3_nt: TGCGCCAGCAGCTTCGGCGGGGAGCTGTTTTTT

j_call: TRBJ1-2
clone_size: once
d_call: TRBD1
v_call: TRBV12-5
cdr3_aa: CASGFLDRSYGYTF
cdr3_nt: TGTGCTAGTGGTTTCCTGGACAGGAGCTATGGCTACACCTTC

j_call: TRBJ1-4
clone_size: -
d_call: -
v_call: TRBV5-1
cdr3_aa: CASSRGTSEKLFF
cdr3_nt: TGCGCCAGCAGCAGGGGGACGAGTGAAAAACTGTTTTTT

j_call: TRBJ2-2
clone_size: -
d_call: TRBD2
v_call: TRBV2
cdr3_aa: CASSVESGRSGGELFF
cdr3_nt: TGTGCCAGCAGTGTCGAAAGCGGGAGGTCGGGCGGGGAGCTGTTTTTT